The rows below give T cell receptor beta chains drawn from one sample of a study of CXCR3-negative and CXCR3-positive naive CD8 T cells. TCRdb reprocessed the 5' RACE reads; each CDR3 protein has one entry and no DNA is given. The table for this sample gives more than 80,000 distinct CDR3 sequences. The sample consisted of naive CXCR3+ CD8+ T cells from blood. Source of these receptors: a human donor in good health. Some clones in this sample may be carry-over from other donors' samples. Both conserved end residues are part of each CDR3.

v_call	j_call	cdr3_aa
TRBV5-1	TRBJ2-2	CASSLDRRDLNAFF
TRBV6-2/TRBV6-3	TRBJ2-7	CASSYIGYEQYF
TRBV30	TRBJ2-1	CAWSRGNEQFF
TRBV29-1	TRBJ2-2	CSVLDSLNTGELFF
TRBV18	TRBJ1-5	CAGSRAGEDQPQHF
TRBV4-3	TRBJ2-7	CASSQDPQGNYEQYF
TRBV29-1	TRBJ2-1	CSVAGGVSNEQFF
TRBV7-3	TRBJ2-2	CASSFATNTGELFF
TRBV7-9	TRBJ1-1	CASSFEQGLEAFF
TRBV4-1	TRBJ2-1	CASRSLLITSGGDGEQFF
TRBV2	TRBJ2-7	CASTYGTSYEQYF
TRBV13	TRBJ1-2	CASSSDYGYTF
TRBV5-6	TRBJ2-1	CASSSATSGGRNEQFF
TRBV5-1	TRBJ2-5	CASSLENGGYETQYF
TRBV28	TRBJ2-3	CASSIGTSGTDTQYF
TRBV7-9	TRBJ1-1	CASSLVTQNTEAFF
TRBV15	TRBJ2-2	CATSRDLGGGADTGELFF
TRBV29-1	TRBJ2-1	CSVVGTSGRGNEQFF
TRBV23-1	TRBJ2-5	CASSPFPSQETQYF
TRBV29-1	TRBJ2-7	CSATGTGSYEQYF
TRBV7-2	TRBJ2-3	CASSLDSVVTDTQYF
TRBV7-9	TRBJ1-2	CASSLAGQDAYGYTF
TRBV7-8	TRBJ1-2	CASSLGQGESLIYGYTF
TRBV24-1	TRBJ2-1	CATSDLASGPYNEQFF
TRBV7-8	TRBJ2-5	CASSPRGTQETQYF
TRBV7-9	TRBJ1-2	CASSPSGQGIPFGGYTF
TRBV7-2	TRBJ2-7	CASSSFTGPSYEQYF
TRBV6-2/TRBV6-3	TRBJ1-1	CASSYPIREENTEAFF
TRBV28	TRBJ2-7	CASNPRGLPYKQYF
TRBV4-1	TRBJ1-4	CASSLDRTNEKLFF
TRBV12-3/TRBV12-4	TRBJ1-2	CASSPQGTYGYTF
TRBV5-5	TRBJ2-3	CASVSTYTQYF
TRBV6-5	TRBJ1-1	CASMTQGLDTEAFF
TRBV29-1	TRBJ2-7	CSGMGQLGEQYF
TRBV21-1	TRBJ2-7	CVGQTYYEQYF
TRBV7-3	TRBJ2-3	CASSSRLAGPTDTQYF
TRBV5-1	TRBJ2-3	CASSRQLAGGGTDTQYF
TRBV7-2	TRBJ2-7	CASSLSGHEQYF
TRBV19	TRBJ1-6	CASSPRQGGSPLHF
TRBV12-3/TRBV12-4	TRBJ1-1	CASSSPPGYEAFF